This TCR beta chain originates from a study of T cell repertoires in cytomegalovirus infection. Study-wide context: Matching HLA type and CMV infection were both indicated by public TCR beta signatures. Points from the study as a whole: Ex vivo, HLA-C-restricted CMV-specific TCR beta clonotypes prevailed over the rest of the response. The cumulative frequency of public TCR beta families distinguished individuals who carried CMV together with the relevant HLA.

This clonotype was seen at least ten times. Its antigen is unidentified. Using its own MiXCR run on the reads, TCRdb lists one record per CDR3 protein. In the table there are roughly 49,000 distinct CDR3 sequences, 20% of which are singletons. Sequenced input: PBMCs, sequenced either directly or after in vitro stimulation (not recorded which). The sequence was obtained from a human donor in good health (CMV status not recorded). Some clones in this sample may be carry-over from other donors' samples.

CDR3 nucleotides: TGTGCCAGCAGCTTGGATAGTCAGGGGGGCACTGAAGCTTTCTTT. Translated: CASSLDSQGGTEAFF. V usage is TRBV7-2 and J usage is TRBJ1-1; 7 bases match TRBD1. This CDR3 comprises 15 residues. CDR1 and CDR2 from the germline V gene are SGHTA and FQGNSA. The junction had 8 bases not matched to a gene; V was cut back by 3 bases and J by 4 bases.